This T cell receptor beta chain stems from a study of early T cells in non-severe SARS-CoV-2 infection. Study as a whole: Investigators sequenced bulk RNA drawn from unsorted whole blood, and chains remained unpaired.

The CDR3 length is 16 residues. Unique molecular identifiers were added to individual cDNA molecules. MiXCR, run by TCRdb on the 5' RACE reads, gives a single entry per CDR3 protein. The sample consists of fewer than 35,000 distinct CDR3 sequences, 4.4% of them appearing once. This clonotype was seen repeatedly, ten times or more. Its antigen is still unknown. Study-level points and caveats: A preference for anti-spike CD8 responses marked VDJdb matching, which missed private and CD4 specificities.

The sequenced sample was whole blood. The clonotype originates from an adult who was a healthcare worker with PCR-confirmed SARS-CoV-2 infection or an uninfected control (not recorded which). The chain links TRBV21-1 to TRBJ2-4; TRBD1 was called by the table and not checked on the DNA. TRBV21-1 is annotated as a pseudogene. In DNA, the CDR3 is TGTGCCAGCAGCACAGACTGGACAGGGGAGAGAAACATTCAGTACTTC. It yields the protein CASSTDWTGERNIQYF.